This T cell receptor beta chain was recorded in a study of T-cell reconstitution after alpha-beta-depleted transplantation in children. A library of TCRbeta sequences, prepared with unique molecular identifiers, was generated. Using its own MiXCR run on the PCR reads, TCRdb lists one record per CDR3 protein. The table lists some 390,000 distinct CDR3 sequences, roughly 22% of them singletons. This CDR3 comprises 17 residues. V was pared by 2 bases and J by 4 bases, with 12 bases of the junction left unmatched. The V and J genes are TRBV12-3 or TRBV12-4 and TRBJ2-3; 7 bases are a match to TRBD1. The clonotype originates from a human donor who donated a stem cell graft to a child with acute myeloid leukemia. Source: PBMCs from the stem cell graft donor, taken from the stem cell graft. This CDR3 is CASSLWASGGVADTQYF. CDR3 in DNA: TGTGCCAGCAGTTTATGGGCGTCAGGGGGAGTTGCAGATACGCAGTATTTT.